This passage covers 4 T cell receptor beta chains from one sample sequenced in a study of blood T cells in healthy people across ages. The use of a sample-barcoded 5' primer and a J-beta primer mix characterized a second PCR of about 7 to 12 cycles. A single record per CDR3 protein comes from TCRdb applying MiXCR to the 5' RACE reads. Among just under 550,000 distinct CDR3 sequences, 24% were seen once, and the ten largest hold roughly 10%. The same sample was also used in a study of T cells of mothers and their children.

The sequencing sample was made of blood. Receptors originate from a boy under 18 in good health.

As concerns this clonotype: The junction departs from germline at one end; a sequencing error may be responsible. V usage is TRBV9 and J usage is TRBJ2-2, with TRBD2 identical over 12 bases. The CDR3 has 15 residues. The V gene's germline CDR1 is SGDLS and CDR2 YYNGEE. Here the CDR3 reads CASSVTSGGTGEQFF. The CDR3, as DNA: TGTGCCAGCAGCGTGACTAGCGGGGGAACCGGGGAGCAGTTTTTT.

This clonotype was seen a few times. The CDR3 loop is CATSRDWTGAGEQYF. In DNA form, the CDR3 reads TGTGCCACCAGCAGAGATTGGACGGGAGCGGGCGAGCAGTACTTC. This chain uses TRBV15 with TRBJ2-7; the D gene is possibly TRBD2 (6 bases). Germline lookup yields CDR1 LNHNV and CDR2 YYDKDF (reference sequence). This CDR3 has 15 residues. V was cut by 0 bases and J by 6 bases, with 15 bases left in between.

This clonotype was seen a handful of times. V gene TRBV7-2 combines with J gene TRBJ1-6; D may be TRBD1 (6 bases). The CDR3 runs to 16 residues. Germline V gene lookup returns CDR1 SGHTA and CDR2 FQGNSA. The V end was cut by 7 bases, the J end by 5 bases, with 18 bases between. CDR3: CASTPPERGDNSPLHF. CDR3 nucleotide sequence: TGTGCCAGCACCCCGCCGGAAAGGGGGGATAATTCACCCCTCCACTTT.

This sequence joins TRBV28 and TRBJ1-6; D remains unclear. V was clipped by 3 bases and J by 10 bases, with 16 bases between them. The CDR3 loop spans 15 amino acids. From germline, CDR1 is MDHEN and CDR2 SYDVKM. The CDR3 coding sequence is TGTGCCAGCAGTTTTTACCTCCTTTCTAACTCACCCCTCCACTTT. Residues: CASSFYLLSNSPLHF.